Each of the 20 T cell receptor beta chains below was sequenced from the same sample in a study of human thymus T cells. Sequenced by immunoSEQ multiplex PCR; TCRdb stores in-frame clones only, minus some. Of about 78,000 clones listed, 90% to 98% are singletons. Thymic tissue was derived from resections collected during corrective heart surgery. The material sequenced was thymus tissue. These receptors were obtained from a boy in the first two years of life with a congenital heart defect but otherwise immunologically healthy.

This rearrangement joins TRBV6-1 to TRBJ2-6, with D perhaps matching TRBD2 (6 bases). CDR1 MNHNS and CDR2 SASEGT come from the germline V gene. The CDR3 is 19 amino acids. V lost 3 bases to trimming and J lost 2 bases, with 20 bases between them. Here the CDR3 reads CASSDKAGQDYAGANVLTF. In DNA, the CDR3 is TGTGCCAGCAGTGATAAGGCGGGCCAGGACTATGCTGGGGCCAACGTCCTGACTTTC.

The CDR3 DNA follows: TGTGCCAGCAGCTTTAGGGGGGACAGGTGGAGGGAGACCCAGTACTTC. Translation gives CASSFRGDRWRETQYF. This chain connects TRBV7-9 to TRBJ2-5; 8 positions match TRBD1. The CDR3 extends over 16 amino acids. Trimming at V came to 3 bases and at J to 5 bases, leaving 11 bases not matched to a gene. The germline gives CDR1 SEHNR, CDR2 FQNEAQ (reference sequence).

This chain uses TRBV28 with TRBJ1-3, with a possible D match to TRBD1 (6 bases). CDR3 size: 16 residues. CDR1 and CDR2 (germline): MDHEN, SYDVKM. V was clipped by 4 bases and J by 2 bases, with 15 bases between them. Written as DNA, the CDR3 is TGTGCCAGCAGTTATACCCCGGGGGCAGCTGGAAACACCATATATTTT. Translating it yields CASSYTPGAAGNTIYF.

The genes are TRBV7-9 and TRBJ2-7, with TRBD1 matching over 8 bases. Germline CDR1 is SEHNR and CDR2 is FQNEAQ (reference sequence). The CDR3 loop spans 14 amino acids. V was clipped by 3 bases and J by 6 bases; unmatched bases: 7. This CDR3 is CASSFPIDRGEQYF. The CDR3, as DNA: TGTGCCAGCAGCTTCCCAATCGACAGGGGCGAGCAGTACTTC.

The chain recombines TRBV7-2 with TRBJ2-7, with a possible D match to TRBD2 (6 bases). CDR3 length: 18 residues. Per the germline V gene, CDR1 is SGHTA and CDR2 is FQGNSA. Trimming removed 0 bases from V and 0 bases from J, with 18 bases in between. DNA for the CDR3: TGTGCCAGCAGCTTAGCTTCCCAAGGGAGGTCCAGCTCCTACGAGCAGTACTTC. It translates to CASSLASQGRSSSYEQYF.

Here the CDR3 reads CASRSGLTPDTQYF. The CDR3 bases are TGTGCCAGCAGAAGCGGACTAACTCCAGATACGCAGTATTTT. V and J are TRBV27 and TRBJ2-3; D is possibly TRBD2 (6 bases). Trimming stripped 6 bases from V and 4 bases from J, with 14 bases between. Per germline, CDR1 MNHEY and CDR2 SMNVEV (reference sequence). The CDR3 covers 14 residues.

V usage is TRBV4-1 and J usage is TRBJ2-2, with TRBD2 matching over 9 bases. V lost 0 bases, J lost 1 base, and 12 bases stayed unmatched. Germline V gene sequence: CDR1 MGHRA, CDR2 YSYEKL. The CDR3 loop spans 20 amino acids. DNA of the CDR3: TGCGCCAGCAGCCAAGATTGGGCTAGCGGGGAGATTGGGAACACCGGGGAGCTGTTTTTT. Its protein is CASSQDWASGEIGNTGELFF.

The V call is TRBV27, the J call TRBJ1-6; 11 bases align to TRBD1. Germline values: CDR1 MNHEY, CDR2 SMNVEV (reference sequence). V dropped 5 bases and J dropped 4; count of bases not matched to a gene: 7. This CDR3 contains 17 residues. The CDR3 nucleotides read TGTGCCAGCAGTACGGGACAGGGGGTCACATATAATTCACCCCTCCACTTT. Translated, it gives CASSTGQGVTYNSPLHF.

This chain uses TRBV2 with TRBJ2-5; 8 nucleotides match TRBD2. The CDR3 is made up of 17 amino acids. V was clipped by 2 bases and J by 5 bases; unmatched bases: 13. Germline loops: CDR1 SNHLY, CDR2 FYNNEI. Here the CDR3 DNA reads TGTGCCAGCAGTGAATTTTTACGGCGGGAGGTTCGGGAGACCCAGTACTTC. Its translation: CASSEFLRREVRETQYF.

The gene calls are TRBV7-9 and TRBJ1-3; 7 bases are shared with TRBD1. This CDR3 comprises 17 residues. Trimming at V came to 1 base and at J to 2 bases, leaving 8 bases not matched to a gene. Germline V gene lookup returns CDR1 SEHNR and CDR2 FQNEAQ (reference sequence). The CDR3 bases are TGTGCCAGCAGCTTAGTAGGGGGCTTAATGCCTGGAAACACCATATATTTT. Residues: CASSLVGGLMPGNTIYF.

The chain carries TRBV5-4 and TRBJ1-2, with TRBD1 matching 7 bases. CDR3 length: 15 residues. Germline assignment: CDR1 SGHNT and CDR2 YYREEE (reference sequence). The J segment lost 7 bases and the V segment lost 0 bases, leaving 9 bases of the junction unmatched. The CDR3, as DNA: TGTGCCAGCAGCTTGGGTAGGGGGCGCGAGTTTGGCTACACCTTC. It translates to CASSLGRGREFGYTF.

The gene calls are TRBV12-5 and TRBJ2-7; tentative D call: TRBD2 (5 bases). The germline V gene encodes CDR1 LGHNT and CDR2 FRNRAP. This CDR3 comprises 13 residues. The V end lost 4 bases, the J end lost 0 bases, and 7 bases lay between the germline ends. CDR3: CASGYRDSYEQYF. The CDR3 DNA follows: TGTGCTAGTGGTTACCGGGACTCCTACGAGCAGTACTTC.

The chain recombines TRBV15 with TRBJ1-4; the D gene is possibly TRBD1 (5 bases). Trimming left V 5 bases short and J 8 bases short, with 27 bases between. CDR3 length: 18 residues. CDR1 and CDR2 from the germline V gene are LNHNV and YYDKDF (reference sequence). In DNA form, the CDR3 reads TGTGCCACCAGCCAAAGACGCCAAAGGGACTCAGCACGGGAAAAACTGTTTTTT. This sequence encodes CATSQRRQRDSAREKLFF.

The chain recombines TRBV27 with TRBJ1-1; the match to TRBD1 covers 10 bases. In germline, CDR1 is MNHEY, CDR2 SMNVEV (reference sequence). The CDR3 totals 17 residues. The junction had 15 bases not matched to a gene; V was cut back by 3 bases and J by 8 bases. The DNA of the CDR3 is TGTGCCAGCAGTTTTTTGTCGGGACAGGGGCCAATAAGGGAAGCTTTCTTT. It specifies CASSFLSGQGPIREAFF.

This clone has only a few counts. This rearrangement joins TRBV4-1 to TRBJ2-7; TRBD1 might be the D (6 bases). Germline V gene data show CDR1 as MGHRA and CDR2 as YSYEKL. There are 15 residues in the CDR3. The germline V and J ends were trimmed by 0 bases and 0 bases, with 9 bases remaining between them. CDR3 sequence: CASSQDGTSSYEQYF. The CDR3 DNA follows: TGCGCCAGCAGCCAAGATGGGACATCCTCCTACGAGCAGTACTTC.

The V call is TRBV4-1, the J call TRBJ2-5; the match to TRBD2 covers 13 bases. Germline V gives CDR1 MGHRA, CDR2 YSYEKL. J lost 4 bases, V lost 0 bases, and 8 bases had no gene match. The CDR3 has 18 residues. CDR3 sequence reads: CASSQEGGGLAGVETQYF. DNA of the CDR3: TGCGCCAGCAGCCAAGAGGGGGGAGGACTAGCGGGAGTAGAGACCCAGTACTTC.

The chain employs TRBV27 and TRBJ1-5; TRBD1 is a possible D gene (5 bases). The CDR3 is 13 residues long. Germline-derived CDR1 and CDR2 are MNHEY and SMNVEV (reference sequence). The V and J ends lost 3 bases and 7 bases respectively, with 10 bases between them. The CDR3, as DNA: TGTGCCAGCAGTTTCAAAGGGGACCAGCCCCAGCATTTT. This encodes CASSFKGDQPQHF.

This sequence joins TRBV9 and TRBJ2-3, with a tentative D call TRBD1 (6 bases). Germline CDR1 and CDR2: SGDLS and YYNGEE. The CDR3 is 15 amino acids. With 4 bases removed from V and 0 bases from J, the gap between germline ends came to 12 bases. The CDR3 nucleotides are TGTGCCAGCAGCCCCCGGACAGTAAGCACAGATACGCAGTATTTT. The encoded protein is CASSPRTVSTDTQYF.

The chain uses TRBV14 and TRBJ2-2; 12 nucleotides line up with TRBD2. The CDR3 contains 24 residues. Per germline, CDR1 SGHDN and CDR2 FVKESK. J gave up 0 bases and V 0 bases, and 20 bases lay outside the gene matches. In DNA, the CDR3 is TGTGCCAGCAGCCAAGATGAGGAAGGAGCTAGCGGGAGGGCCGAGTTACCGAACACCGGGGAGCTGTTTTTT. Protein: CASSQDEEGASGRAELPNTGELFF. Combining the CDR3 with reference TRBV14 and TRBJ2-2 gives the whole variable domain EAGVTQFPSHSVIEKGQTVTLRCDPISGHDNLYWYRRVMGKEIKFLLHFVKESKQDESGMPNNRFLAERTGGTYSTLKVQPAELEDSGVYFCASSQDEEGASGRAELPNTGELFFGEGSRLTVL.

This chain joins TRBV4-1 and TRBJ1-4; maybe TRBD1 (5 bases). The ends were cut back, 3 bases at V and 7 bases at J, with 18 bases in the middle. CDR1 and CDR2 from the germline V gene are MGHRA and YSYEKL. CDR3 length: 16 residues. In nucleotides, the CDR3 is TGCGCCAGCAGCCAGGGCCAGGGTTCCCGGGGTGAAAAACTGTTTTTT. Its protein is CASSQGQGSRGEKLFF.